The present T cell receptor (beta chain) was sequenced within a study of T cells in Graves' hyperthyroidism and ophthalmopathy. Whole-study findings and limits: In validation, the model predicted ophthalmopathy. These predictions came a median about 6 months before onset.

Germline V gives CDR1 SGDLS, CDR2 YYNGEE. Trimming took 0 bases from V and 3 from J; bases not matched to a gene: 12. This CDR3 is built from 19 residues. To note about this clonotype: The antigen remains undetermined.

Researchers took RNA transcripts and amplified the TCR beta CDR3 regions from them. HTBI primers were used for first-round RT-PCR of the TCR CDR3. In TCRdb, the multiplex PCR reads were re-called with MiXCR into one record per CDR3 protein. The repertoire consists of 200,000 to 250,000 distinct CDR3 sequences, with roughly 18% occurring once and the leading ten covering approximately 50%. For Graves' hyperthyroidism to be stable, ophthalmopathy could not progress within 18 months. This sample holds PBMCs from roughly 10 ml fresh peripheral blood. The V call is TRBV9, the J call TRBJ1-6; the match to TRBD1 covers 7 bases. Sequencing input: blood. The sequence derives from a man over 45 with Graves' hyperthyroidism. The CDR3 region has the DNA TGTGCCAGCAGCGTAGCTCCTCGACAGGGAGGAGGCTATAATTCACCCCTCCACTTT. This codes for CASSVAPRQGGGYNSPLHF. The whole variable domain, remainder taken from reference TRBV9 and TRBJ1-6, is DSGVTQTPKHLITATGQRVTLRCSPRSGDLSVYWYQQSLDQGLQFLIQYYNGEERAKGNILERFSAQQFPDLHSELNLSSLELGDSALYFCASSVAPRQGGGYNSPLHFGNGTRLTVT.